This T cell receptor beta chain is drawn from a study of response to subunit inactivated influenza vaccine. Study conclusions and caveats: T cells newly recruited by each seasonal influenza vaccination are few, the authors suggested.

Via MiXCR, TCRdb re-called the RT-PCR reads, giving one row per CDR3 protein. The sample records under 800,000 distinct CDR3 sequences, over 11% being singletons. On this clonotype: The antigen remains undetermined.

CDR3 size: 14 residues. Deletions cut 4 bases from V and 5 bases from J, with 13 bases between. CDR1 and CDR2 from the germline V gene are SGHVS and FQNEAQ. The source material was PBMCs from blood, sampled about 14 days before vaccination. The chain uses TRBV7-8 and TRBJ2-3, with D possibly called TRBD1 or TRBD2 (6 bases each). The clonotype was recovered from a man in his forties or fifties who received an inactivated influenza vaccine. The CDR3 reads CASSSWGALDTQYF. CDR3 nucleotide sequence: TGTGCCAGCAGCTCTTGGGGGGCCCTAGATACGCAGTATTTT.